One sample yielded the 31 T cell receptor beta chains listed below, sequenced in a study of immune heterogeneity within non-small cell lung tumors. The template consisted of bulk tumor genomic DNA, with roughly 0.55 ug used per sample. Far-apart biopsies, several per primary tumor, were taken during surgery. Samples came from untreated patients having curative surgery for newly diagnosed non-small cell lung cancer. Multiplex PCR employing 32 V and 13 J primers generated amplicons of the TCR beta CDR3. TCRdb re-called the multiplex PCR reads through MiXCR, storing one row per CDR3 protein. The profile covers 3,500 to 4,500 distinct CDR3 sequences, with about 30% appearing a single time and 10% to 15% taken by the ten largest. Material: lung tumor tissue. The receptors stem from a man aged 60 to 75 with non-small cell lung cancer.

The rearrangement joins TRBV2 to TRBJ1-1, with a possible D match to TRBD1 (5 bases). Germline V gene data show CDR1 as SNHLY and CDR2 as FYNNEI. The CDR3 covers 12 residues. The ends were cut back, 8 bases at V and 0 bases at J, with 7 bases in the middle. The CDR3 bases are TGTGCCAGCGGGACCCTGAACACTGAAGCTTTCTTT. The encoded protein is CASGTLNTEAFF. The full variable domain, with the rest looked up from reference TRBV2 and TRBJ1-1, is EPEVTQTPSHQVTQMGQEVILRCVPISNHLYFYWYRQILGQKVEFLVSFYNNEISEKSEIFDDQFSVERPDGSNFTLKIRSTKLEDSAMYFCASGTLNTEAFFGQGTRLTVV.

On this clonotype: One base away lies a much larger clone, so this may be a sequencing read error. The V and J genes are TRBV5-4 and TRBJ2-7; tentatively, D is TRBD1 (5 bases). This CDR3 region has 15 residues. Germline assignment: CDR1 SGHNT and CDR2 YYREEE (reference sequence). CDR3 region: CASSVGQPNSYEQNF. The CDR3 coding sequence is TGTGCCAGCAGCGTCGGACAACCAAATTCCTACGAGCAGAACTTC.

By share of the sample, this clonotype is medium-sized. CDR3 nucleotide sequence: TGTGCCAGCAGTAGAGTTGCGCCAAGCTCCTACAATGAGCAGTTCTTC. The encoded protein is CASSRVAPSSYNEQFF. The V and J genes are TRBV27 and TRBJ2-1; D unresolved. The CDR3 length is 16 residues. From germline, CDR1 is MNHEY and CDR2 SMNVEV (reference sequence). The V end was cut by 5 bases, the J end by 0 bases, with 14 bases between.

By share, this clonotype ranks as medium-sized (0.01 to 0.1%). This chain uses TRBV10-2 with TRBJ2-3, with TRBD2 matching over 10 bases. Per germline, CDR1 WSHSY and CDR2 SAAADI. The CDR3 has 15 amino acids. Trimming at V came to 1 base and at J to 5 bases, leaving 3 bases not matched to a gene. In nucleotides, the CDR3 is TGCGCCAGCAGTGAGTACCTAGCGGGAGAAGATACGCAGTATTTT. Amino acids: CASSEYLAGEDTQYF.

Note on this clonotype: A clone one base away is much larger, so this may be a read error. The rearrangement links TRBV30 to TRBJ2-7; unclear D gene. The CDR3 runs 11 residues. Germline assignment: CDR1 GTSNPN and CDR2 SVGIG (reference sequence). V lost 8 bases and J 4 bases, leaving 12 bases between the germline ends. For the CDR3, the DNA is TGTGCCGGAAGGCGTCGGTACGAGCAGTACTTC. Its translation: CAGRRRYEQYF.

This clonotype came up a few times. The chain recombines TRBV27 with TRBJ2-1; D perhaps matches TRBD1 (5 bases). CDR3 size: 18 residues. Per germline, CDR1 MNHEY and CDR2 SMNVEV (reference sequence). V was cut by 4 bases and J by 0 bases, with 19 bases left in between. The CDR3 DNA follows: TGTGCCAGCAGTTCATACCTGGACACATTATACTCCTACAATGAGCAGTTCTTC. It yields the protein CASSSYLDTLYSYNEQFF.

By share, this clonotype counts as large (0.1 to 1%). Written as DNA, the CDR3 is TGTGCCAGCAGTCTAATGACAGGGATGGGGCCATGGCCCCAGCATTTT. Protein: CASSLMTGMGPWPQHF. The chain is built from TRBV27 and TRBJ1-5; 7 bases fit TRBD1. The CDR3 sequence is 16 residues long. V was clipped by 5 bases and J by 9 bases; unmatched bases: 16. The germline V gene has CDR1 MNHEY and CDR2 SMNVEV (reference sequence).

DNA for the CDR3: TGCGCCAGCACTTCACAGGGGGCGACCTCACCCCTCCACTTT. Protein: CASTSQGATSPLHF. This chain connects TRBV5-1 to TRBJ1-6; 9 bases are shared with TRBD1. Per germline, CDR1 SGHRS and CDR2 YFSETQ. Trimming cost V 6 bases and J 10 bases; bases outside gene matches: 8. This CDR3 contains 14 residues. The full variable domain, its missing parts supplied by reference TRBV5-1 and TRBJ1-6, is KAGVTQTPRYLIKTRGQQVTLSCSPISGHRSVSWYQQTPGQGLQFLFEYFSETQRNKGNFPGRFSGRQFSNSRSEMNVSTLELGDSALYLCASTSQGATSPLHFGNGTRLTVT.

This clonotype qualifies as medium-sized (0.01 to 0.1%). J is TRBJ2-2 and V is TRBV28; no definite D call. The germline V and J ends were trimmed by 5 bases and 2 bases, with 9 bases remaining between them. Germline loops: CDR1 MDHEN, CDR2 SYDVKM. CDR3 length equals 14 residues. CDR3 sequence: CASSPRTNTGELFF. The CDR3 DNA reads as TGTGCCAGCAGTCCCCGGACCAACACCGGGGAGCTGTTTTTT.

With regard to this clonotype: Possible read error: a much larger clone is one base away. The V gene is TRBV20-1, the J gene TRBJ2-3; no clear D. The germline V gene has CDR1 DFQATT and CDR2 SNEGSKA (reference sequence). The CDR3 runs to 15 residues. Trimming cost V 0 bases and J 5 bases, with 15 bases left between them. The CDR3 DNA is TGCAGTGCTAGAGATGGAATACAAACCCTAGATACGCAGTATTTT. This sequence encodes CSARDGIQTLDTQYF.

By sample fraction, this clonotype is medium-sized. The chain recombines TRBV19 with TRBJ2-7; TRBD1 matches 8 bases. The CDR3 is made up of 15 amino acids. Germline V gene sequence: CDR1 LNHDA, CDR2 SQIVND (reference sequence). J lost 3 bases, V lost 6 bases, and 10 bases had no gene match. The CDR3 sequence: CASRATGTGGYEQYF. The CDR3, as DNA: TGTGCCAGTAGAGCCACCGGGACAGGTGGCTACGAGCAGTACTTC.

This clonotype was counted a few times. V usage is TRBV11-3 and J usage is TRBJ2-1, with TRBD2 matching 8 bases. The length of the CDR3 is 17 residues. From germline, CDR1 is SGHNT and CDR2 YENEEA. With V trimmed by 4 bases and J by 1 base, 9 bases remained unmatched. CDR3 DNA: TGTGCCAGCAGCTCTGGCGGGGGGCGGGTGTCCTACAATGAGCAGTTCTTC. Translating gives CASSSGGGRVSYNEQFF.

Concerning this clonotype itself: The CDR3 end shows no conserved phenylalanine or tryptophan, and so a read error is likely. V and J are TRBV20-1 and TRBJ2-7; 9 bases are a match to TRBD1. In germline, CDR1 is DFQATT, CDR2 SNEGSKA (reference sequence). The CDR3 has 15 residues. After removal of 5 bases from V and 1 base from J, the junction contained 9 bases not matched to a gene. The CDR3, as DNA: TGCAGTGCTCAGTCCCCCGGGACAGGGTCCTACGAGCAGTACTTA. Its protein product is CSAQSPGTGSYEQYL.

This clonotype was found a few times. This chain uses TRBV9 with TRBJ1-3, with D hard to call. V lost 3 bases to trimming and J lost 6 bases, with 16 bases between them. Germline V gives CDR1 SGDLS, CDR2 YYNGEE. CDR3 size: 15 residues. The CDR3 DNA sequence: TGTGCCAGCAGCGCGGGAAGTGGGCAGCCAAACACCATATATTTT. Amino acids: CASSAGSGQPNTIYF. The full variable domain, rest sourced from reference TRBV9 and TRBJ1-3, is DSGVTQTPKHLITATGQRVTLRCSPRSGDLSVYWYQQSLDQGLQFLIQYYNGEERAKGNILERFSAQQFPDLHSELNLSSLELGDSALYFCASSAGSGQPNTIYFGEGSWLTVV.

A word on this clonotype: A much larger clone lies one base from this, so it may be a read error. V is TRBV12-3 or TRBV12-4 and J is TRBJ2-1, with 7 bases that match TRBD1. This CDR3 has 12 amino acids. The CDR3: CVSSYRGNEQFF. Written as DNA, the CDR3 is TGTGTCAGCAGTTACAGGGGTAATGAGCAGTTCTTC.

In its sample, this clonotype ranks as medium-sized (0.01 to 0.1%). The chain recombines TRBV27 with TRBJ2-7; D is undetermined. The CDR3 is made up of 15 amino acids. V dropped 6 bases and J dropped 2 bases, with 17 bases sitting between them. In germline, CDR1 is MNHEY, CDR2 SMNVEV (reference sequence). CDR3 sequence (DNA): TGTGCCAGCAGCCCTGGGCCCTCACCGGCCTACGAGCAGTACTTC. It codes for CASSPGPSPAYEQYF.

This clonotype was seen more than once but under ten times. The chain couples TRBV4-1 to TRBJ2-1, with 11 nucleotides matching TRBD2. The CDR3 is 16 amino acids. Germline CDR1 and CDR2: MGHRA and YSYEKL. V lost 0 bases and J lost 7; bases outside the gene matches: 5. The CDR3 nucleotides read TGCGCCAGCAGCCAAGATTGGGCTAGCGGGAGGAATGAGCAGTTCTTC. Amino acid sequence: CASSQDWASGRNEQFF.

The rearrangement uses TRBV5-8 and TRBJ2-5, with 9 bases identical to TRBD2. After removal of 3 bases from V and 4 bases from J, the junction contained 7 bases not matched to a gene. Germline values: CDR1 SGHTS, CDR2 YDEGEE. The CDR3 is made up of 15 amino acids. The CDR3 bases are TGTGCCAGCAGCTGGGGACTAGCCGTCTCAGAGACCCAGTACTTC. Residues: CASSWGLAVSETQYF.

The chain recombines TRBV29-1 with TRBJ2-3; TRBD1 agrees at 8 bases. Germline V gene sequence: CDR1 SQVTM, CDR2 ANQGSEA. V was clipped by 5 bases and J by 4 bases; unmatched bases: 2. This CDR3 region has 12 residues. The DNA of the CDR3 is TGCAGCGTTCGGACAGGGCCAGATACGCAGTATTTT. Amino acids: CSVRTGPDTQYF.

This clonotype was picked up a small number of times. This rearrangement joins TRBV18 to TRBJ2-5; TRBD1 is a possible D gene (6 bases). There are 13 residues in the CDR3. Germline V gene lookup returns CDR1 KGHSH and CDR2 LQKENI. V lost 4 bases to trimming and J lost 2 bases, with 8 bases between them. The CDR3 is CASSQGQQETQYF. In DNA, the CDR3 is TGTGCCAGCTCACAAGGACAGCAAGAGACCCAGTACTTC.

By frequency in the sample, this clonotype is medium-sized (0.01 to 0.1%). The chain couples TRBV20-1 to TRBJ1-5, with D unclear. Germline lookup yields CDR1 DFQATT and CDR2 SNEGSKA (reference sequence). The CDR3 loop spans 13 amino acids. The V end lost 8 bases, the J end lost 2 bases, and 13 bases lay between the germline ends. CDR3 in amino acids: CSSKAGGNQPQHF. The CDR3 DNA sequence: TGCAGTTCTAAGGCGGGAGGCAATCAGCCCCAGCATTTT.

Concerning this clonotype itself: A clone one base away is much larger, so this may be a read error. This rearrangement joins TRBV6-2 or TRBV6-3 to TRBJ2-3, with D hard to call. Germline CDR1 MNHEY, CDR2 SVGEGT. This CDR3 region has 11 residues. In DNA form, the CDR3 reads TGTGCCAGCCTTAGCACAGATACGAAGTATTTT. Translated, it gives CASLSTDTKYF.

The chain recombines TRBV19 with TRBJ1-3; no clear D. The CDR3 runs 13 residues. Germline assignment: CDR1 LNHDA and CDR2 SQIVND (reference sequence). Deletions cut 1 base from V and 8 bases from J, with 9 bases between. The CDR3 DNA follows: TGTGCCAGTAGTATAGCTTTCGGAGACACCATATATTTT. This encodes CASSIAFGDTIYF.

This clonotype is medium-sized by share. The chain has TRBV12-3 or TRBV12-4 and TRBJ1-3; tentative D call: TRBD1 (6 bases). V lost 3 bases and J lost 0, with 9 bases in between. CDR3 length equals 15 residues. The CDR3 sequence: CASSFDRPSGNTIYF. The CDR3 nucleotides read TGTGCCAGCAGTTTCGACAGGCCCTCTGGAAACACCATATATTTT.

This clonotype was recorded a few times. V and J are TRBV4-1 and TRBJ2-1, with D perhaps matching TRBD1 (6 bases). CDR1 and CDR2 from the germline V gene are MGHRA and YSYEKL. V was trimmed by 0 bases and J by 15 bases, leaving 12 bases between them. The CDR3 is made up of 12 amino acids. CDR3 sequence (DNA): TGCGCCAGCAGCCAAGACGGAACAGGGAGGTTCTTC. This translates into CASSQDGTGRFF.

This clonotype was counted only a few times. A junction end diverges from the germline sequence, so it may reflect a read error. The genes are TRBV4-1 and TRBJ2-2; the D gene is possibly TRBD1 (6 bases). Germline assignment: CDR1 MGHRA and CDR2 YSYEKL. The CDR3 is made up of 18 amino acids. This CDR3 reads CASSQGPSGRKGHRGAVF. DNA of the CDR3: TGCGCCAGCAGCCAGGGACCGTCGGGCCGAAAGGGACACCGGGGAGCTGTTTTT.

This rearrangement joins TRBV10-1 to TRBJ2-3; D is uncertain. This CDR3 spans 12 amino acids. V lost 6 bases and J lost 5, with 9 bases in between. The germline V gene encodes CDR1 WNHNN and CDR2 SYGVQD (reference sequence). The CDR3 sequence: CASSEPQDTQYF. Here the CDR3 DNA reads TGCGCCAGCAGCGAACCACAAGATACGCAGTATTTT.

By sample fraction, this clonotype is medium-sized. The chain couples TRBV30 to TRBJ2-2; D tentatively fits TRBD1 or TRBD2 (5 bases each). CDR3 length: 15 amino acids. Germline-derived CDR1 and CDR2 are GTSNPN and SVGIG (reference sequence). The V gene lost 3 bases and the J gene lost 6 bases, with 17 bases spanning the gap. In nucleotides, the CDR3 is TGTGCCTGGAGGCTGGACCTACTGGGGGCCGGGGAGCTGTTTTTT. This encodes CAWRLDLLGAGELFF.

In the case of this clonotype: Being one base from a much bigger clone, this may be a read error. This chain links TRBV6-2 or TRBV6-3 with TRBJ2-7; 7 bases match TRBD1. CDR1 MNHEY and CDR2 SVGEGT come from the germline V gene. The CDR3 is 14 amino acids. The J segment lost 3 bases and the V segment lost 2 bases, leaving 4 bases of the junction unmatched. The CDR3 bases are TGTGCCAGCAGTTACGGCGACAGGGTCTACGAGCAGTACTTC. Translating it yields CASSYGDRVYEQYF.

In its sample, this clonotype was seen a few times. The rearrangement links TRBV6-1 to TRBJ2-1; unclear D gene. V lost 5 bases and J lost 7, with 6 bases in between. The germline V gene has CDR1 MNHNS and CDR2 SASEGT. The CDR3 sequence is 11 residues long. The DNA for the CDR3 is TGTGCCAGCAGTCTAGAGAATGAGCAGTTCTTC. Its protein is CASSLENEQFF.

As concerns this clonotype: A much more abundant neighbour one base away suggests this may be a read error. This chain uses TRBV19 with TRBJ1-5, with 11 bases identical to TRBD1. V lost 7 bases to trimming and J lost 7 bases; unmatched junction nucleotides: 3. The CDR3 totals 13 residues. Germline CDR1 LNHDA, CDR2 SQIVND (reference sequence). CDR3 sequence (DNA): TGTGCCAGTATTGGGACAGGGGGGCAGCCCCAGCATTTT. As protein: CASIGTGGQPQHF.